The next 24 T cell receptor beta chains were all read from a single sample in a study of cytomegalovirus exposure and HLA in healthy donors. 13 Jbeta primers and 60 Vbeta primers were used for the PCR. Sequenced by immunoSEQ multiplex PCR; TCRdb stores in-frame clones only, minus some. The sample carries approximately 190,000 clones, 82% recorded once. The sample taken for sequencing was PBMCs. Receptors originate from a woman aged 18-35 years in good health and CMV-seronegative.

V usage is TRBV19 and J usage is TRBJ1-5; a possible D gene is TRBD1 (5 bases). The V gene's germline CDR1 is LNHDA and CDR2 SQIVND (reference sequence). The CDR3 covers 16 residues. The ends were cut back, 3 bases at V and 6 bases at J, with 18 bases in the middle. In DNA form, the CDR3 reads TGTGCCAGTAGTATGGGGTCAGGGCAGGGCCTTCAGCCCCAGCATTTT. Encoded protein: CASSMGSGQGLQPQHF.

This chain connects TRBV10-2 to TRBJ2-2; 7 nucleotides line up with TRBD2. The CDR3 is made up of 16 amino acids. The germline V gene has CDR1 WSHSY and CDR2 SAAADI. The J segment lost 0 bases and the V segment lost 4 bases, leaving 5 bases of the junction unmatched. The CDR3, as DNA: TGCGCCAGCAGTGCTAAGCGGGGCACGAACACCGGGGAGCTGTTTTTT. Translating gives CASSAKRGTNTGELFF.

A single count supports this clone. This chain connects TRBV9 to TRBJ2-3, with D possibly TRBD2 on 5 matching bases. This CDR3 is built from 15 residues. CDR1 is SGDLS, CDR2 YYNGEE, per germline. V was trimmed by 3 bases and J by 1 base, leaving 12 bases between them. In DNA form, the CDR3 reads TGTGCCAGCAGCGCCACTAGTATCGGCACAGATACGCAGTATTTT. This sequence encodes CASSATSIGTDTQYF.

This rearrangement joins TRBV7-9 to TRBJ2-5; D unclear. The V and J ends lost 0 bases and 3 bases respectively, with 8 bases between them. This CDR3 is built from 14 residues. Germline-derived CDR1 and CDR2 are SEHNR and FQNEAQ (reference sequence). CDR3 sequence (DNA): TGTGCCAGCAGCTTAGCTCAGAATGAAGAGACCCAGTACTTC. Its protein product is CASSLAQNEETQYF.

The gene calls are TRBV7-8 and TRBJ1-2; D possibly corresponds to TRBD1 (6 bases). This CDR3 has 15 amino acids. V shed 6 bases and J shed 4 bases, with 18 bases lying between them. Looked up from germline, CDR1 is SGHVS and CDR2 is FQNEAQ. DNA for the CDR3: TGTGCCAGCAGTCTAACCAGGGGAGTAGGCTATGGCTACACCTTC. Encoded protein: CASSLTRGVGYGYTF.

The chain employs TRBV13 and TRBJ2-7, with 15 bases identical to TRBD2. CDR3 size: 15 residues. Germline trimming cut 5 bases from V and 6 bases from J; bases unmatched to any gene: 5. Germline V gives CDR1 PRHDT, CDR2 FYEKMQ (reference sequence). The chain's CDR3 is CASSLGLAGGREQYF. In DNA form, the CDR3 reads TGTGCCAGCAGCCTCGGACTAGCGGGGGGGCGCGAGCAGTACTTC.

The V gene is TRBV14, the J gene TRBJ2-1; D is ambiguous. CDR3 size: 12 residues. The germline CDR1 and CDR2 sequences are SGHDN and FVKESK. V was trimmed by 4 bases and J by 8 bases, leaving 9 bases between them. The CDR3 bases are TGTGCCAGCAGCCTGTACTTCTATGAGCAGTTCTTC. Protein product: CASSLYFYEQFF.

CDR3: CASRRETQSSYEQYF. For the CDR3, the DNA is TGTGCCAGCAGAAGGGAGACTCAGAGCTCCTACGAGCAGTACTTC. The chain employs TRBV2 and TRBJ2-7; D may be TRBD2 (5 bases). This CDR3 is built from 15 residues. CDR1 and CDR2 (germline): SNHLY, FYNNEI. The germline V and J ends were trimmed by 6 bases and 0 bases, with 15 bases remaining between them.

J is TRBJ2-2 and V is TRBV5-1; 9 bases map to TRBD2. In germline, CDR1 is SGHRS, CDR2 YFSETQ. With V trimmed by 5 bases and J by 5 bases, 13 bases remained unmatched. The CDR3 totals 17 residues. The CDR3 nucleotides are TGCGCCAGCAGTGTATTAGCGGGAGCGGCCGGGACCGGGGAGCTGTTTTTT. It is translated as CASSVLAGAAGTGELFF.

The chain uses TRBV19 and TRBJ2-1; 11 nucleotides match TRBD2. J was trimmed by 4 bases and V by 0 bases; bases with no gene match: 5. The CDR3 contains 17 residues. Germline CDR1 and CDR2: LNHDA and SQIVND (reference sequence). The CDR3 loop reads CASSIDWLAGGYNEQFF. CDR3 coding DNA: TGTGCCAGTAGTATAGACTGGCTAGCGGGAGGATACAATGAGCAGTTCTTC.

The genes are TRBV29-1 and TRBJ2-7; 10 bases line up with TRBD1. Germline V gives CDR1 SQVTM, CDR2 ANQGSEA. CDR3 length equals 14 residues. Trimming took 5 bases from V and 2 from J; bases not matched to a gene: 6. In DNA, the CDR3 is TGCAGCGTTTCCGGACAGGGGGAGACCTACGAGCAGTACTTC. Its protein product is CSVSGQGETYEQYF.

The rearrangement links TRBV27 to TRBJ2-7, with TRBD2 matching over 8 bases. The junction had 14 bases not matched to a gene; V was cut back by 9 bases and J by 7 bases. The CDR3 has 14 amino acids. CDR1 MNHEY and CDR2 SMNVEV come from the germline V gene (reference sequence). CDR3 amino acids: CASQAGVRGGEQYF. CDR3 bases: TGTGCCAGTCAAGCGGGAGTTAGGGGAGGAGAGCAGTACTTC.

V gene TRBV27 combines with J gene TRBJ2-7; 11 bases line up with TRBD1. The CDR3 loop spans 20 amino acids. J lost 3 bases, V lost 5 bases, and 21 bases had no gene match. Germline V gene lookup returns CDR1 MNHEY and CDR2 SMNVEV (reference sequence). CDR3 region: CASSLSRPGTGGGVGYEQYF. The CDR3 bases are TGTGCCAGCAGTCTTAGCCGCCCTGGGACAGGGGGGGGAGTAGGCTACGAGCAGTACTTC.

J is TRBJ2-2 and V is TRBV7-9, with D uncertain. Germline assignment: CDR1 SEHNR and CDR2 FQNEAQ (reference sequence). Trimming pared 1 base from V and 1 base from J, leaving 7 bases between. This CDR3 has 15 residues. The DNA of the CDR3 is TGTGCCAGCAGCTTAGGGGCAGGGAACACCGGGGAGCTGTTTTTT. Residues: CASSLGAGNTGELFF.

This clone appeared once. The chain is built from TRBV5-5 and TRBJ2-2; D is unclear. Trimming shortened V by 5 bases and J by 7 bases, and 15 bases separated the two germline ends. This CDR3 comprises 14 residues. Germline CDR1 is SGHKS and CDR2 is YYEKEE (reference sequence). The CDR3 bases are TGTGCCAGCAGTTTCGAGGATATCGACGGGGAGCTGTTTTTT. Translation gives CASSFEDIDGELFF.

The chain recombines TRBV5-6 with TRBJ1-2; D gene ambiguous. V lost 0 bases and J lost 7, with 16 bases in between. The V gene's germline CDR1 is SGHDT and CDR2 YYEEEE. CDR3 length equals 15 residues. DNA of the CDR3: TGTGCCAGCAGCTTGGATGGAGGGTCTTACTTTGGCTACACCTTC. Amino acids: CASSLDGGSYFGYTF. Full variable domain (outside the CDR3, taken from reference TRBV5-6 and TRBJ1-2): DAGVTQSPTHLIKTRGQQVTLRCSPKSGHDTVSWYQQALGQGPQFIFQYYEEEERQRGNFPDRFSGHQFPNYSSELNVNALLLGDSALYLCASSLDGGSYFGYTFGSGTRLTVV.

This clone came up a few times. The chain combines TRBV6-5 with TRBJ2-5; 13 nucleotides match TRBD2. The germline gives CDR1 MNHEY, CDR2 SVGAGI. The CDR3 consists of 14 residues. The junction had 5 bases not matched to a gene; V was cut back by 6 bases and J by 7 bases. The CDR3 bases are TGTGCCAGCAGACCCGGACTAGCGGGGGTGACCCAGTACTTC. Its protein is CASRPGLAGVTQYF.

V usage is TRBV6-1 and J usage is TRBJ2-5; 9 positions agree with TRBD1. The CDR3 consists of 15 residues. V was pared by 5 bases and J by 5 bases, with 9 bases of the junction left unmatched. Looked up from germline, CDR1 is MNHNS and CDR2 is SASEGT. CDR3 nucleotide sequence: TGTGCCAGCAGTCCTGGGACAGGGCAGTGGGAGACCCAGTACTTC. Encoded protein: CASSPGTGQWETQYF.

The V gene is TRBV6-4, the J gene TRBJ1-1; D perhaps matches TRBD1 (5 bases). Trimming stripped 3 bases from V and 1 base from J, with 21 bases between. Germline V gene lookup returns CDR1 MRHNA and CDR2 SNTAGT. The CDR3 totals 18 residues. The CDR3 bases are TGTGCCAGCAGTGAGCCCCGGACACTTGGCCGTAGGAACACTGAAGCTTTCTTT. It translates to CASSEPRTLGRRNTEAFF.

The rearrangement links TRBV25-1 to TRBJ2-2, with 7 nucleotides matching TRBD1. Germline trimming cut 5 bases from V and 6 bases from J; bases unmatched to any gene: 9. Per the germline V gene, CDR1 is MGHDK and CDR2 is SYGVNS. This CDR3 contains 15 residues. The CDR3 here is CASSPKNRGSGELFF. CDR3 DNA: TGTGCCAGCAGTCCCAAAAACAGGGGCTCCGGGGAGCTGTTTTTT. Variable domain in full (rest from reference TRBV25-1 and TRBJ2-2): EADIYQTPRYLVIGTGKKITLECSQTMGHDKMYWYQQDPGMELHLIHYSYGVNSTEKGDLSSESTVSRIRTEHFPLTLESARPSHTSQYLCASSPKNRGSGELFFGEGSRLTVL.

The sample holds one count of this clone. The chain employs TRBV1 and TRBJ2-1; TRBD2 is taken as the D call from the table, unchecked against the DNA. TRBV1 counts as a pseudogene. CDR3 length equals 16 residues. The CDR3 DNA reads TGCACCAGCAGCCAAGACGTAGGGGGGGAGCTTTCTGGGCAGTTCTTC. Translated: CTSSQDVGGELSGQFF.

The chain joins TRBV10-2 to TRBJ2-2, with 9 bases aligning to TRBD2. Germline trimming cut 9 bases from V and 2 bases from J; bases unmatched to any gene: 10. The CDR3 is made up of 16 amino acids. CDR1 and CDR2 from the germline V gene are WSHSY and SAAADI. This CDR3 is CARRDSSGVNTGELFF. CDR3 nucleotide sequence: TGCGCCAGGAGAGACTCTAGCGGGGTTAACACCGGGGAGCTGTTTTTT.

This chain links TRBV5-6 with TRBJ2-1; 8 bases line up with TRBD1. CDR1 and CDR2 (germline): SGHDT, YYEEEE. Trimming removed 0 bases from V and 13 bases from J; junction bases left unmatched: 9. The CDR3 has 14 amino acids. In nucleotides, the CDR3 is TGTGCCAGCAGCTTGGGGACAGGGAGCCTTTTCCAGTTCTTC. It encodes CASSLGTGSLFQFF.

This clone was detected only a few times. The V call is TRBV5-1, the J call TRBJ1-2; D gene ambiguous. CDR1 is SGHRS, CDR2 YFSETQ, per germline. This CDR3 is built from 16 residues. Between the trimmed V and J ends, which lost 3 bases and 4 bases, there was a span of 19 bases. CDR3 loop: CASSSIPVAEGYGYTF. The CDR3 DNA sequence: TGCGCCAGCAGCTCCATTCCCGTTGCGGAGGGCTATGGCTACACCTTC.